This TCR beta chain was found in a study of T cell changes during pregnancy in multiple sclerosis (dated by TCRdb to the late 2010s). Looking at the study overall: The study examined how the T cell repertoire changed over the course of pregnancy in women with multiple sclerosis.

Libraries came from the immunoSEQ multiplex PCR assay. TCRdb retrieved this table from immuneACCESS and kept in-frame rearrangements only. Not all clones are present; in checked studies, unresolved V genes account for under half, and no reason is known for the remainder. This sample holds some 100,000 clones; roughly nine tenths were observed only once. The ten largest clonotypes hold approximately 1.2% of the sample. Per the germline V gene (reference sequence), SEHNR is the CDR1 and FQNEAQ is the CDR2. From cysteine to phenylalanine, the CDR3 is 15 amino acids long. The kept DNA is CDR3 alone, 45 bases in frame from the first base. The V end gives up 2 bases and the J end 5 bases, leaving 8 bases in the junction not matched to a gene. A note on this clone: The antigen it recognizes is unknown. Base qualities are not at hand, and no much larger clone is one base apart.

Rearrangement joined TRBV7-9 to TRBJ1-2; 7 nucleotides in the junction match TRBD1. Specimen: peripheral blood, collected in the second trimester of pregnancy. The TCR comes from a female donor with multiple sclerosis, enrolled in a pregnancy study. CDR3 sequence: CASSLRTGAGYGYTF. The nucleotides read TGTGCCAGCAGCTTACGTACAGGGGCTGGGTATGGCTACACCTTC. The variable domain in full, with residues beyond the CDR3 obtained from the reference TRBV7-9 and TRBJ1-2 genes, is DTGVSQNPRHKITKRGQNVTFRCDPISEHNRLYWYRQTLGQGPEFLTYFQNEAQLEKSRLLSDRFSAERPKGSFSTLEIQRTEQGDSAMYLCASSLRTGAGYGYTFGSGTRLTVV.